One and the same sample provided the 9 T cell receptor beta chains below, sequenced in a study of T cell repertoires in cytomegalovirus infection. In TCRdb, the reads were re-called with MiXCR into one record per CDR3 protein. The sample carries fewer than 850,000 distinct CDR3 sequences, almost 30% recorded once. No antigens are known for them. The sample here was cultured CD8+ T cells from PBMCs, taken from culture after CMV antigen stimulation. Receptors were obtained from a human donor in good health (CMV status not recorded). Some clones in this sample may be carry-over from other donors' samples.

The chain has TRBV19 and TRBJ1-4, with D unclear. The germline V and J ends were trimmed by 1 base and 8 bases, with 20 bases remaining between them. Germline CDR1 LNHDA, CDR2 SQIVND (reference sequence). CDR3 length equals 17 residues. CDR3 sequence (DNA): TGTGCCAGTAGTATAGTTTTAAGGGCAATCCTCGGCGAAAAACTGTTTTTT. Encoded protein: CASSIVLRAILGEKLFF.

The chain joins TRBV6-2 or TRBV6-3 to TRBJ2-1, with no clear D. This CDR3 spans 15 amino acids. Trimming stripped 3 bases from V and 0 bases from J, with 9 bases between. CDR1 is MNHEY and CDR2 is SVGEGT in the germline V gene. The CDR3 loop reads CASSYQQYSYNEQFF. The DNA of the CDR3 is TGTGCCAGCAGTTATCAACAGTACTCCTACAATGAGCAGTTCTTC.

The chain is built from TRBV4-1 and TRBJ2-1, with a possible D match to TRBD1 (5 bases). CDR1 is MGHRA, CDR2 YSYEKL, per germline. The CDR3 runs to 14 residues. V was shortened by 2 bases and J by 6 bases, with 11 bases between the two germline ends. The CDR3 loop is CASSQKGRVNEQFF. As DNA, the CDR3 is TGCGCCAGCAGCCAAAAGGGCAGGGTCAATGAGCAGTTCTTC.

The sample holds a few counts of this clonotype. This chain links TRBV27 with TRBJ2-3, with unresolved D. The V end was cut by 6 bases, the J end by 2 bases, with 6 bases between. Germline V gene data show CDR1 as MNHEY and CDR2 as SMNVEV (reference sequence). The CDR3 contains 12 residues. DNA of the CDR3: TGTGCCAGCAGGACGCACACAGATACGCAGTATTTT. Its translation is CASRTHTDTQYF.

V usage is TRBV10-3 and J usage is TRBJ2-2; D may match TRBD1 or TRBD2 (5 bases each). V lost 6 bases, J lost 4 bases, and 6 bases lay in between. Germline V lookup: CDR1 ENHRY, CDR2 SYGVKD. The CDR3 has 12 amino acids. This CDR3 is CAIRGVTGELFF. The CDR3 nucleotides are TGTGCCATCAGGGGGGTCACCGGGGAGCTGTTTTTT.

The chain has TRBV27 and TRBJ2-7; TRBD2 matches 11 bases. The CDR3 runs to 16 residues. J was trimmed by 3 bases and V by 5 bases; bases with no gene match: 9. Germline V lookup: CDR1 MNHEY, CDR2 SMNVEV (reference sequence). CDR3 DNA: TGTGCCAGCAGTCCCTCTAGCGGGGGGCTTCTCTACGAGCAGTACTTC. Amino acid sequence: CASSPSSGGLLYEQYF.

The gene calls are TRBV5-5 and TRBJ2-2, with 11 positions matching TRBD2. The CDR3 is 14 residues long. With V trimmed by 7 bases and J by 7 bases, 6 bases remained unmatched. From germline, CDR1 is SGHKS and CDR2 YYEKEE (reference sequence). The CDR3 spells CASRGTSGGGELFF. The CDR3 bases are TGTGCCAGCCGAGGAACTAGCGGGGGCGGGGAGCTGTTTTTT.

This clonotype was recorded at least ten times. The rearrangement links TRBV7-2 to TRBJ1-5, with TRBD1 as a possible D gene (6 bases). Germline CDR1 is SGHTA and CDR2 is FQGNSA. This CDR3 has 15 amino acids. The germline V and J ends were trimmed by 5 bases and 3 bases, with 14 bases remaining between them. In nucleotides, the CDR3 is TGTGCCAGCAGCACCCTCGGACAGACCAATCAGCCCCAGCATTTT. Encoded protein: CASSTLGQTNQPQHF. Full variable domain (remainder filled in from reference TRBV7-2 and TRBJ1-5): GAGVSQSPSNKVTEKGKDVELRCDPISGHTALYWYRQSLGQGLEFLIYFQGNSAPDKSGLPSDRFSAERTGGSVSTLTIQRTQQEDSAVYLCASSTLGQTNQPQHFGDGTRLSIL.

The rearrangement links TRBV2 to TRBJ2-1; 9 bases are shared with TRBD1. Germline V gene lookup returns CDR1 SNHLY and CDR2 FYNNEI. The length of the CDR3 is 14 residues. With 7 bases clipped from V and 7 bases from J, the junction kept 8 bases outside the gene matches. Written as DNA, the CDR3 is TGTGCCAGCAAGACGGGACAGGGTAAGAATGAGCAGTTCTTC. Its protein product is CASKTGQGKNEQFF.